The next 10 T cell receptor beta chains were all read from a single sample in a study of T-cell reconstitution after alpha-beta-depleted transplantation in children. Library preparation (for TCRbeta) was performed with unique molecular identifiers. TCRdb re-called the PCR reads through MiXCR, storing one row per CDR3 protein. The data hold about 500,000 distinct CDR3 sequences, with about 33% observed a single time. The sequencing used PBMCs from the stem cell graft donor, collected from the stem cell graft. These receptors came from a human donor who donated a stem cell graft to a child with aplastic anemia.

The CDR3 coding sequence is TGTGCCAGCAGTCCCCGCTTTTTATCAGGGGCGTCGGGGGCCCAGCATTTT. Protein sequence: CASSPRFLSGASGAQHF. The rearrangement links TRBV27 to TRBJ1-5; possible D gene TRBD1, 6 bases. CDR1 is MNHEY and CDR2 is SMNVEV in the germline V gene (reference sequence). This CDR3 is built from 17 residues. V was cut by 5 bases and J by 11 bases, with 28 bases left in between.

This clonotype showed up just a few times. The CDR3 DNA sequence: TGTGCCAGCAGCCTCCAGGTCCATTTCCCCCCCGAGCAGTACTTC. Its translation: CASSLQVHFPPEQYF. V usage is TRBV7-2 and J usage is TRBJ2-7; D gene ambiguous. Germline loops: CDR1 SGHTA, CDR2 FQGNSA. The CDR3 is 15 amino acids. Trimming removed 5 bases from V and 6 bases from J, with 20 bases in between.

In its sample, this clonotype was seen a few times. The chain employs TRBV29-1 and TRBJ2-3; 11 bases fit TRBD1. Trimming at V came to 4 bases and at J to 4 bases, leaving 4 bases not matched to a gene. In germline, CDR1 is SQVTM, CDR2 ANQGSEA. CDR3 size: 14 residues. CDR3 loop: CSVGWDRGADTQYF. CDR3 sequence (DNA): TGCAGCGTTGGATGGGACAGGGGGGCAGATACGCAGTATTTT.

The chain employs TRBV6-1 and TRBJ2-2, with D maybe TRBD1 (6 bases). The CDR3 sequence is 14 residues long. The V and J ends lost 7 bases and 4 bases respectively, with 13 bases between them. The V gene's germline CDR1 is MNHNS and CDR2 SASEGT. CDR3 in DNA: TGTGCCAGCAAAGCCGGGACACCCACCGGGGAGCTGTTTTTT. This encodes CASKAGTPTGELFF.

This clonotype occurred a few times. This chain connects TRBV5-1 to TRBJ2-5; 13 nucleotides match TRBD2. Germline V CDR1 and CDR2: SGHRS, YFSETQ. Trimming took 0 bases from V and 3 from J; bases not matched to a gene: 5. This CDR3 is 17 amino acids long. Here the CDR3 reads CASSLGSGTSGKETQYF. The CDR3, as DNA: TGCGCCAGCAGCTTGGGATCCGGGACTAGCGGGAAAGAGACCCAGTACTTC.

This clonotype was recorded a few times. CDR3 bases: TGTGCCAGCTCACTCAGACAGGATATCAATGAGCAGTTCTTC. This gives the protein CASSLRQDINEQFF. The genes are TRBV18 and TRBJ2-1; D possibly corresponds to TRBD1 (6 bases). Germline CDR1 is KGHSH and CDR2 is LQKENI. The CDR3 loop spans 14 amino acids. Trimming took off 4 bases at V and 6 bases at J, with 13 bases between the two ends.

This clonotype has more than one count but fewer than ten. The chain has TRBV6-5 and TRBJ1-2; D possibly corresponds to TRBD1 (5 bases). With 2 bases removed from V and 4 bases from J, the gap between germline ends came to 11 bases. The CDR3 has 14 residues. The germline V gene has CDR1 MNHEY and CDR2 SVGAGI. CDR3 in DNA: TGTGCCAGCAGTTACACACGTACAGGCTATGGCTACACCTTC. Its translation: CASSYTRTGYGYTF.

The V and J genes are TRBV29-1 and TRBJ2-1; TRBD2 aligns across 15 bases. CDR3 length equals 17 residues. With V trimmed by 5 bases and J by 7 bases, 12 bases remained unmatched. Germline lookup yields CDR1 SQVTM and CDR2 ANQGSEA. CDR3 sequence reads: CSVQTSRGTSGRNEQFF. DNA for the CDR3: TGCAGCGTTCAGACCTCGCGTGGGACTAGCGGGAGGAATGAGCAGTTCTTC.

V usage is TRBV9 and J usage is TRBJ2-6; 7 bases fit TRBD1. Germline values: CDR1 SGDLS, CDR2 YYNGEE. The trim removed 0 bases at V and 0 bases at J, leaving 6 bases unmatched. This CDR3 is built from 18 residues. CDR3 sequence (DNA): TGTGCCAGCAGCGTAGATTACAGGGGCACCTCTGGGGCCAACGTCCTGACTTTC. Its protein is CASSVDYRGTSGANVLTF.

This rearrangement joins TRBV14 to TRBJ2-1, with D hard to call. Trimming pared 3 bases from V and 7 bases from J, leaving 10 bases between. Looked up from germline, CDR1 is SGHDN and CDR2 is FVKESK. The length of the CDR3 is 13 residues. CDR3 DNA: TGTGCCAGCAGCCATAAAAGGGAAAATGAGCAGTTCTTC. Translated, it gives CASSHKRENEQFF. Supplemented by reference TRBV14 and TRBJ2-1, the full variable domain reads EAGVTQFPSHSVIEKGQTVTLRCDPISGHDNLYWYRRVMGKEIKFLLHFVKESKQDESGMPNNRFLAERTGGTYSTLKVQPAELEDSGVYFCASSHKRENEQFFGPGTRLTVL.